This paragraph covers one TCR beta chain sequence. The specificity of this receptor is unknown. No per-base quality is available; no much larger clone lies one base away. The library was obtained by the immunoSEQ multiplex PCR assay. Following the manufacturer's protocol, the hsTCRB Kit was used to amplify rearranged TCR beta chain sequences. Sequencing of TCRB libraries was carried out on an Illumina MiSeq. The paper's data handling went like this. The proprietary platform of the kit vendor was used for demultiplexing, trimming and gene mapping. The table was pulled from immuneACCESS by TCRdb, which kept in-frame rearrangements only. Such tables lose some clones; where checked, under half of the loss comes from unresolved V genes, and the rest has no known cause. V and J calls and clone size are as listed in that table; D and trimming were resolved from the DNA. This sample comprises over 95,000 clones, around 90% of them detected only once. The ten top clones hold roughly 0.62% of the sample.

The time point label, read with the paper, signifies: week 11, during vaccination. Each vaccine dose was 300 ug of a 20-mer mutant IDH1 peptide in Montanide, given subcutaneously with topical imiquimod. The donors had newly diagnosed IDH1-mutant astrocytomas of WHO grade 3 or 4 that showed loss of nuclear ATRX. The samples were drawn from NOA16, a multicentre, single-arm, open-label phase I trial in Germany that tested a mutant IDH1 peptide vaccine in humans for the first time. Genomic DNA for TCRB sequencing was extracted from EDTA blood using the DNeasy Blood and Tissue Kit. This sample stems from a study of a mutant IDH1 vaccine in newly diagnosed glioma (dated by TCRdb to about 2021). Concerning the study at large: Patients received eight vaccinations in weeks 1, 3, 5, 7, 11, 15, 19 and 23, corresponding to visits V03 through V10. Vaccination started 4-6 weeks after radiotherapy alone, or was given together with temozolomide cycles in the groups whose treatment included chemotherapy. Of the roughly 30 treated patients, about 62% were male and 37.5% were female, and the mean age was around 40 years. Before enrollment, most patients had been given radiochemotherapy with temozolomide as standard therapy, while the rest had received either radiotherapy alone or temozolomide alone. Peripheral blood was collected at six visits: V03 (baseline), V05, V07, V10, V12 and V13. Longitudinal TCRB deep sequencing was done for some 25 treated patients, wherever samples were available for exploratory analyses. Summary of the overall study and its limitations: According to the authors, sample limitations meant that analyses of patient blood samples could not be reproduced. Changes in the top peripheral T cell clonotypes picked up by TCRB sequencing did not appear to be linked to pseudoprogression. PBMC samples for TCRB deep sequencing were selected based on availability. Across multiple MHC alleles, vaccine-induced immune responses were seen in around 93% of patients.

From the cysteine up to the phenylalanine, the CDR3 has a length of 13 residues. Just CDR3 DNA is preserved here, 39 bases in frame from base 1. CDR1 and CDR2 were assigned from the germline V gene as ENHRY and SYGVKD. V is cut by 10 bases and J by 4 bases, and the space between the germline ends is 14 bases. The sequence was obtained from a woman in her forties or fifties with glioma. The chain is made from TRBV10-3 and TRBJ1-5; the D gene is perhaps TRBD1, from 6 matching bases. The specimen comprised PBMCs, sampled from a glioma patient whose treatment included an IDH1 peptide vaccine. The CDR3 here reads CASTGNFNQPQHF. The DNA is TGTGCCAGTACAGGGAATTTTAATCAGCCCCAGCATTTT.